Following are 23 T cell receptor beta chains from one sample sequenced in a study of immune characterization of retroperitoneal liposarcoma. TCRdb passed the PCR reads through MiXCR, listing each CDR3 protein once. The sample yields about 10,000 distinct CDR3 sequences, around a quarter seen once. The sequenced material came from tumor tissue. Source of these receptors: a male donor with retroperitoneal liposarcoma.

The V call is TRBV7-8, the J call TRBJ2-5; TRBD1 agrees at 7 bases. The last part of the DNA fits TRBJ2-7 better; the J call may be wrong. CDR3 length: 18 amino acids. Germline V gene lookup returns CDR1 SGHVS and CDR2 FQNEAQ. CDR3 in DNA: TGTGCCAGCAGCTTAGAACCAGGGGGTGGAACCACCAGCTACGAGCAGTACTTC. This translates into CASSLEPGGGTTSYEQYF.

Only a few counts were recorded for this clonotype. The chain combines TRBV11-3 with TRBJ2-5, with TRBD1 as a possible D gene (5 bases). This CDR3 comprises 15 residues. The germline gives CDR1 SGHNT, CDR2 YENEEA. With 4 bases removed from V and 3 bases from J, the gap between germline ends came to 15 bases. This chain's CDR3 is CASSSYEGVEETQYF. The CDR3 region has the DNA TGTGCCAGCAGCTCGTACGAAGGGGTCGAAGAGACCCAGTACTTC.

This clonotype was seen a handful of times. The gene calls are TRBV5-6 and TRBJ2-1; D is ambiguous. Germline V CDR1 and CDR2: SGHDT, YYEEEE. This CDR3 comprises 16 residues. Trimming took off 3 bases at V and 0 bases at J, with 13 bases between the two ends. CDR3 sequence (DNA): TGTGCCAGCAGCTCCTCCCTTCACAGCTCCTACAATGAGCAGTTCTTC. It codes for CASSSSLHSSYNEQFF.

The chain combines TRBV7-3 with TRBJ2-3; 16 positions agree with TRBD2. This CDR3 is 16 amino acids long. Per germline, CDR1 SGHTA and CDR2 FQGTGA. After removal of 0 bases from V and 7 bases from J, the junction contained 1 base not matched to a gene. For the CDR3, the DNA is TGTGCCAGCAGCTTAACGGGACTAGCGGGAGGGCATACGCAGTATTTT. Protein: CASSLTGLAGGHTQYF.

This clonotype was picked up a small number of times. J is TRBJ2-1 and V is TRBV7-9; 10 bases map to TRBD1. CDR1 and CDR2 (germline): SEHNR, FQNEAQ (reference sequence). CDR3 length: 15 amino acids. Trimming took 6 bases from V and 5 from J; bases not matched to a gene: 7. Here the CDR3 reads CASRRSGTGDNEQFF. The CDR3 DNA follows: TGTGCCAGCAGACGAAGCGGGACAGGGGACAATGAGCAGTTCTTC.

The gene calls are TRBV6-8 and TRBJ2-4; 10 bases fit TRBD1. The CDR3 extends over 13 amino acids. The V segment lost 5 bases and the J segment 7 bases; nucleotides outside the gene matches: 2. Germline V gives CDR1 MNHGY, CDR2 SAAAGT. The CDR3 DNA sequence: TGTGCCAGCAGTAGGGACAGGGGTAACATTCAGTACTTC. The encoded protein is CASSRDRGNIQYF.

This clonotype has more than one count but fewer than ten. The chain links TRBV12-3 or TRBV12-4 to TRBJ2-1, with a possible D match to TRBD1 (5 bases). The CDR3 runs 14 residues. Trimming stripped 1 base from V and 4 bases from J, with 8 bases between. The CDR3 sequence is CASSLGGPYNEQFF. The CDR3 coding sequence is TGTGCCAGCAGTTTAGGGGGCCCTTACAATGAGCAGTTCTTC.

In its sample, this clonotype was seen a few times. V and J are TRBV12-3 or TRBV12-4 and TRBJ1-1, with D tentatively TRBD1 (5 bases). This CDR3 region has 17 residues. V was cut by 5 bases and J by 4 bases, with 23 bases left in between. The CDR3 reads CASSKYYGRGGSTEAFF. The CDR3 region has the DNA TGTGCCAGCAGTAAATACTACGGACGGGGCGGTAGCACTGAAGCTTTCTTT.

The chain links TRBV6-4 to TRBJ2-3; a possible D gene is TRBD2 (5 bases). Germline V CDR1 and CDR2: MRHNA, SNTAGT. CDR3 size: 13 residues. Trimming stripped 8 bases from V and 7 bases from J, with 16 bases between. CDR3 nucleotide sequence: TGTGCCAGCTCAAGCGGAGAAACTAATACGCAGTATTTT. Translated: CASSSGETNTQYF.

This clonotype has at least ten counts. The chain uses TRBV6-1 and TRBJ2-1; TRBD2 aligns across 11 bases. Germline-derived CDR1 and CDR2 are MNHNS and SASEGT. With V trimmed by 5 bases and J by 7 bases, 10 bases remained unmatched. This CDR3 spans 16 amino acids. The CDR3 reads CASSPQLAGDWNEQFF. CDR3 DNA: TGTGCCAGCAGTCCCCAACTAGCGGGAGATTGGAATGAGCAGTTCTTC.

By share, this clonotype counts as medium-sized. This chain links TRBV7-2 with TRBJ1-5, with D possibly TRBD1 on 5 matching bases. Trimming pared 2 bases from V and 1 base from J, leaving 12 bases between. The CDR3 extends over 16 amino acids. From germline, CDR1 is SGHTA and CDR2 FQGNSA. The CDR3: CASSLQSWGSNQPQHF. The CDR3 DNA follows: TGTGCCAGCAGCTTACAAAGCTGGGGGAGCAATCAGCCCCAGCATTTT.

Worth noting for this clonotype: A much more abundant neighbour one base away suggests this may be a read error. The chain is built from TRBV6-1 and TRBJ2-5; 14 bases align to TRBD2. The closer fit of TRBJ2-1 to the DNA end suggests the J call may be wrong. The CDR3 runs 17 residues. The germline V gene encodes CDR1 MNHNS and CDR2 SASEGT. The CDR3 DNA reads as TGTGCCAGCAGTGAGGAGACTAGCGGGGGGGGCCAAGAGACCCAGTTCTTC. Translated: CASSEETSGGGQETQFF.

The rearrangement uses TRBV12-3 or TRBV12-4 and TRBJ2-1; 9 bases align to TRBD2. J lost 13 bases, V lost 3 bases, and 13 bases had no gene match. This CDR3 spans 15 amino acids. The CDR3 DNA reads as TGTGCCAGCAGTTTTATAGCGGGGGACCAAGAGACCCAGTTCTTC. Translating gives CASSFIAGDQETQFF.

The chain carries TRBV6-1 and TRBJ2-5; D unresolved. V was pared by 3 bases and J by 11 bases, with 16 bases between. Germline CDR1 reads MNHNS; CDR2 reads SASEGT. There are 13 residues in the CDR3. CDR3 nucleotides: TGTGCCAGCAGTGACGACACCTACAATGAGCAGTACTTC. Its translation is CASSDDTYNEQYF.

This rearrangement joins TRBV6-1 to TRBJ1-5; TRBD1 is a possible D gene (6 bases). Germline values: CDR1 MNHNS, CDR2 SASEGT. The germline V and J ends were trimmed by 3 bases and 0 bases, with 12 bases remaining between them. The CDR3 runs 16 residues. CDR3 sequence reads: CASSELGQYSNQPQHF. The DNA of the CDR3 is TGTGCCAGCAGTGAGTTAGGACAGTATAGCAATCAGCCCCAGCATTTT.

This clonotype occurred a few times. CDR3 coding DNA: TGTGCCAGCAGTTTCCTGAATGAGCAGTTCTTC. It translates to CASSFLNEQFF. The chain couples TRBV12-3 or TRBV12-4 to TRBJ2-1; no clear D. The germline V and J ends were trimmed by 3 bases and 7 bases, with 4 bases remaining between them. The CDR3 contains 11 residues.

V gene TRBV6-1 combines with J gene TRBJ1-5; possible D gene TRBD1, 6 bases. The CDR3 totals 16 residues. Deletions cut 0 bases from V and 2 bases from J, with 11 bases between. The germline CDR1 and CDR2 sequences are MNHNS and SASEGT. The CDR3 sequence is CASSEAGGSGNQPQHF. The CDR3 coding sequence is TGTGCCAGCAGTGAAGCTGGGGGCTCTGGCAATCAGCCCCAGCATTTT.

The chain combines TRBV6-5 with TRBJ2-1; TRBD2 agrees at 9 bases. The J call could be wrong; TRBJ2-7 is a better fit for the DNA end. Germline V lookup: CDR1 MNHEY, CDR2 SVGAGI. The CDR3 extends over 13 amino acids. CDR3 DNA: TGTGCCAGCAGCTTTAGCGGGAGCAACGAGCAGTACTTC. It encodes CASSFSGSNEQYF.

The J gene is TRBJ1-6, the V gene TRBV10-2; D is unresolved. Deletions cut 0 bases from V and 5 bases from J, with 2 bases between. From germline, CDR1 is WSHSY and CDR2 SAAADI. This CDR3 is 13 amino acids long. DNA for the CDR3: TGCGCCAGCAGTGAGTCAGATAATTCACCCCTCCACTTT. Its translation is CASSESDNSPLHF.

This clonotype was observed many times. V usage is TRBV7-2 and J usage is TRBJ2-1, with 14 bases identical to TRBD2. Germline values: CDR1 SGHTA, CDR2 FQGNSA. V lost 4 bases to trimming and J lost 6 bases; unmatched junction nucleotides: 5. The CDR3 contains 16 residues. The CDR3 reads CASSSGTSGRLNEQFF. CDR3 in DNA: TGTGCCAGCAGCTCTGGGACTAGCGGGAGACTCAATGAGCAGTTCTTC.

V gene TRBV6-6 combines with J gene TRBJ1-1, with 7 bases that match TRBD1. The V gene's germline CDR1 is MNHNY and CDR2 SVGAGI (reference sequence). Trimming removed 6 bases from V and 2 bases from J; junction bases left unmatched: 3. This CDR3 region has 13 residues. As DNA, the CDR3 is TGTGCCAGCAGCGACAGGGCTAACACTGAAGCTTTCTTT. It is translated as CASSDRANTEAFF.

This clonotype is deemed medium-sized. This chain uses TRBV6-1 with TRBJ2-1; no firm D call. The J call could be wrong; TRBJ2-7 is a better fit for the DNA end. The CDR3 has 15 residues. Per germline, CDR1 MNHNS and CDR2 SASEGT. CDR3 nucleotides: TGTGCCAGCAGGTCGTGGGTTAGTTCCTACAATGAGCAGTACTTC. It specifies CASRSWVSSYNEQYF.

This clonotype was seen more than once but under ten times. The chain employs TRBV6-6 and TRBJ2-1; weak D call: TRBD1 (6 bases). The germline V and J ends were trimmed by 2 bases and 10 bases, with 21 bases remaining between them. The CDR3 is 16 residues long. CDR1 is MNHNY, CDR2 SVGAGI, per germline (reference sequence). The CDR3 DNA reads TGTGCCAGCAGTTACGGAGTCGAGGCAGGGGTGGGCGAGCAGTTCTTC. As protein: CASSYGVEAGVGEQFF.